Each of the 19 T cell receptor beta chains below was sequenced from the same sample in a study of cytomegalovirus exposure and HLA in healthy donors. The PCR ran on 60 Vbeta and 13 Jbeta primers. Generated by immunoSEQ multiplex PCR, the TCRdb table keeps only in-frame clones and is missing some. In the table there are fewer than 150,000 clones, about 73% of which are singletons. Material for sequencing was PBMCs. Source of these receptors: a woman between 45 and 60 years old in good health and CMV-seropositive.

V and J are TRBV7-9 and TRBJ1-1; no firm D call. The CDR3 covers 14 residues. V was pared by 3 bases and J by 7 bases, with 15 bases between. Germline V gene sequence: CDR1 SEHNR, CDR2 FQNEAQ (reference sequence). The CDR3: CASSLVGGFGEAFF. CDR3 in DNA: TGTGCCAGCAGCTTGGTCGGCGGATTTGGTGAAGCTTTCTTT. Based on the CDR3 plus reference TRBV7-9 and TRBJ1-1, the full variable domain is DTGVSQNPRHKITKRGQNVTFRCDPISEHNRLYWYRQTLGQGPEFLTYFQNEAQLEKSRLLSDRFSAERPKGSFSTLEIQRTEQGDSAMYLCASSLVGGFGEAFFGQGTRLTVV.

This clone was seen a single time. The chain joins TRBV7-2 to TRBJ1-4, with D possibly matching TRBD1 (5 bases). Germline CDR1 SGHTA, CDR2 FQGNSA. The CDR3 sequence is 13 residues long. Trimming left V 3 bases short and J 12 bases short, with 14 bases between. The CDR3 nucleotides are TGTGCCAGCAGCTTCCTGGGCTGGGGCCAACTGTTTTTT. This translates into CASSFLGWGQLFF.

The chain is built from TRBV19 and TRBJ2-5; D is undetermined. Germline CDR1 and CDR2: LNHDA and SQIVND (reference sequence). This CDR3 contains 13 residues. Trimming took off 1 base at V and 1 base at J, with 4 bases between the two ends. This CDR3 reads CASSIVGQETQYF. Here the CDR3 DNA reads TGTGCCAGTAGTATAGTCGGCCAAGAGACCCAGTACTTC.

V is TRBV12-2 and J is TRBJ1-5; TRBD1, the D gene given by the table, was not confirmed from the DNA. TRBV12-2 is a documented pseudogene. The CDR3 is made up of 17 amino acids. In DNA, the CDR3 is TGTGCAAGTCGCTTAGAAAGGGACAGACCCTTCACTCAGCCCCAGCATTTT. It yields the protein CASRLERDRPFTQPQHF.

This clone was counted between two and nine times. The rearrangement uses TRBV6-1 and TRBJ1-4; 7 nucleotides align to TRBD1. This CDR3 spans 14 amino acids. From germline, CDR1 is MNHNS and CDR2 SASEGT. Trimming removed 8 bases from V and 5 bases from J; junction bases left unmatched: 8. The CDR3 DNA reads TGTGCCAGCGGGGGTGACAGGGAAAATGAAAAACTGTTTTTT. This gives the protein CASGGDRENEKLFF.

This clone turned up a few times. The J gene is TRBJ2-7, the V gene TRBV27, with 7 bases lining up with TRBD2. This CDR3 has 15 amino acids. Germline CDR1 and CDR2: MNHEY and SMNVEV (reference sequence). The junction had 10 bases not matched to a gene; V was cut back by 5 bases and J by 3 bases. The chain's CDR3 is CASSPTAGEGYEQYF. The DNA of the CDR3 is TGTGCCAGCAGTCCAACCGCGGGGGAGGGCTACGAGCAGTACTTC.

CDR3 region: CASSIRGPYEQYF. The CDR3 region has the DNA TGTGCCAGTAGTATTCGCGGTCCCTACGAGCAGTACTTC. This chain connects TRBV19 to TRBJ2-7; D gene ambiguous. The CDR3 totals 13 residues. V was pared by 3 bases and J by 2 bases, with 8 bases between. CDR1 is LNHDA and CDR2 is SQIVND in the germline V gene (reference sequence). Supplemented by reference TRBV19 and TRBJ2-7, the full variable domain reads DGGITQSPKYLFRKEGQNVTLSCEQNLNHDAMYWYRQDPGQGLRLIYYSQIVNDFQKGDIAEGYSVSREKKESFPLTVTSAQKNPTAFYLCASSIRGPYEQYFGPGTRLTVT.

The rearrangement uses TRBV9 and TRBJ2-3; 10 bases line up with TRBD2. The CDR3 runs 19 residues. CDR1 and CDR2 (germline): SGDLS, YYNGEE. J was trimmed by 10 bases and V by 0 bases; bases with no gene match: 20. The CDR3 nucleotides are TGTGCCAGCAGCGTAGACGCTGGGGGGTTAGCGGGGGGCCCTATAGCGCAGTATTTT. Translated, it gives CASSVDAGGLAGGPIAQYF.

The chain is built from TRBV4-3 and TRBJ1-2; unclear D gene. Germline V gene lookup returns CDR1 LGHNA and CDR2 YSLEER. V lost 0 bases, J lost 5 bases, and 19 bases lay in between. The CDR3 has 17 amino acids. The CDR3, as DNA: TGCGCCAGCAGCCAAGAGGTATTGGGCCTCCTACAATATGGCTACACCTTC. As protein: CASSQEVLGLLQYGYTF.

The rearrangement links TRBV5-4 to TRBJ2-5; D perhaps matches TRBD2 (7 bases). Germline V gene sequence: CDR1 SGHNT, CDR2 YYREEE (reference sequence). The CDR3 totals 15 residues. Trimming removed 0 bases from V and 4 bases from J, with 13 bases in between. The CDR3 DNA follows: TGTGCCAGCAGCTTGGGCGGGGGCAATGGAGAGACCCAGTACTTC. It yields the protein CASSLGGGNGETQYF.

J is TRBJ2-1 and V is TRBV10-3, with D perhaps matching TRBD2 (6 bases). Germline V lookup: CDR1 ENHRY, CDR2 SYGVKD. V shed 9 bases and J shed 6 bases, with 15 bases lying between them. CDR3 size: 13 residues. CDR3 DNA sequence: TGTGCCATTGGGATGGGGGGAGGCAATGAGCAGTTCTTC. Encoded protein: CAIGMGGGNEQFF.

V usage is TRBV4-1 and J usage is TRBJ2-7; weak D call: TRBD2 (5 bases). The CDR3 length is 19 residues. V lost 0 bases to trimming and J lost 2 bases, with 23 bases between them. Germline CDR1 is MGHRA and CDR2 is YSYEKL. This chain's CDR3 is CASSQDEVGFGLIPYEQYF. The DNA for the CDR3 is TGCGCCAGCAGCCAAGATGAAGTCGGATTCGGACTGATCCCCTACGAGCAGTACTTC.

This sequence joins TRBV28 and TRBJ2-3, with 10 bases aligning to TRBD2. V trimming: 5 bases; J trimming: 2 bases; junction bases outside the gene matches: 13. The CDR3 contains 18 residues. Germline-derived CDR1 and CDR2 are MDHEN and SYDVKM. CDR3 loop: CASSTPLSLAGDTDTQYF. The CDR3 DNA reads TGTGCCAGCAGTACCCCCCTTTCGCTAGCGGGGGACACAGATACGCAGTATTTT.

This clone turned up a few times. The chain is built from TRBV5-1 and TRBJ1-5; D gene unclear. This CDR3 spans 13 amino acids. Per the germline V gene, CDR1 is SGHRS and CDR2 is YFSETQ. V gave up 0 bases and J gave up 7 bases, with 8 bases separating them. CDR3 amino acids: CASSLDAGQPQHF. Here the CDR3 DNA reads TGCGCCAGCAGCTTGGATGCTGGCCAGCCCCAGCATTTT.

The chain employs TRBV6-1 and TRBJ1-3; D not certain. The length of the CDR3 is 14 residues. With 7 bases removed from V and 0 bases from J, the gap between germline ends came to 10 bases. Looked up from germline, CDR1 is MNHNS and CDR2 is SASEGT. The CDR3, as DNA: TGTGCCAGCACCCCCCGCGTCTCTGGAAACACCATATATTTT. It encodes CASTPRVSGNTIYF.

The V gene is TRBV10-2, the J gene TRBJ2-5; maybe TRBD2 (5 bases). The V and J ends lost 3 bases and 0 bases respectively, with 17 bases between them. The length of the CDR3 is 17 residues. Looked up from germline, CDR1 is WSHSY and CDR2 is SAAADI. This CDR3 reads CASSDVGTGTYQETQYF. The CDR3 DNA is TGCGCCAGCAGTGACGTCGGTACGGGAACGTACCAAGAGACCCAGTACTTC.

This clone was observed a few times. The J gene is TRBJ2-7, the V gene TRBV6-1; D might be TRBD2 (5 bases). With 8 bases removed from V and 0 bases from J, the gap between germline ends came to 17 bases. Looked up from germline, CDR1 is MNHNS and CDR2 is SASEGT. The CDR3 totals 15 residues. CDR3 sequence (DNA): TGTGCCAGCCTAGCAGCCCTGGACGGCTCCTACGAGCAGTACTTC. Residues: CASLAALDGSYEQYF.

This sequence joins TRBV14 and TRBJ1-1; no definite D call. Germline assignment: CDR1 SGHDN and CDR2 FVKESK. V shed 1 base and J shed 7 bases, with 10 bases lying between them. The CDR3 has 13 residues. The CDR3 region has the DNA TGTGCCAGCAGCCAAGTTTTAGGCGGTGAAGCTTTCTTT. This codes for CASSQVLGGEAFF.

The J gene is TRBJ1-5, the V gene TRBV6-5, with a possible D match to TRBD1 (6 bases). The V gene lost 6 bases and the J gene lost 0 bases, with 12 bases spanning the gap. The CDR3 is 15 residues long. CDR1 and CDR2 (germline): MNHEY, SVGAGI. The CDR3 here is CASRETGDSNQPQHF. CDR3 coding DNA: TGTGCCAGCAGAGAGACAGGCGATAGCAATCAGCCCCAGCATTTT.